A single sample gave rise to the 10 T cell receptor beta chains below, sequenced in a study of shared clonotypes between healthy human individuals. Clones were read by immunoSEQ multiplex PCR, and TCRdb kept only the in-frame ones, dropping some. This sample has just over 2,000,000 clones; 85% to 95% occur once, and the top ten carry 0.13%. Sequencing was carried out using naive CD4+ T cells sorted from blood. Subset specified: CD45RA+ positively selected. The receptors were gathered from a man between 18 and 35 years old in good health.

This clone has just one count. V and J are TRBV6-6 and TRBJ2-1; D is undetermined. The CDR3 runs 12 residues. Between the trimmed V and J ends, which lost 2 bases and 8 bases, there was a span of 7 bases. CDR1 is MNHNY and CDR2 is SVGAGI in the germline V gene (reference sequence). The chain's CDR3 is CASSYTHDEQFF. As DNA, the CDR3 is TGTGCCAGCAGTTACACCCACGATGAGCAGTTCTTC.

CDR3 protein: CASSLGVGETQYF. In nucleotides, the CDR3 is TGTGCCAGCAGCTTAGGGGTCGGGGAGACCCAGTACTTC. The rearrangement joins TRBV5-6 to TRBJ2-5; D is perhaps TRBD1 (5 bases). Germline CDR1 is SGHDT and CDR2 is YYEEEE. With 2 bases removed from V and 5 bases from J, the gap between germline ends came to 10 bases. The CDR3 runs to 13 residues.

This clone was counted a single time. The chain recombines TRBV5-1 with TRBJ2-2, with a possible D match to TRBD2 (5 bases). Germline CDR1 reads SGHRS; CDR2 reads YFSETQ. This CDR3 comprises 15 residues. The V end was cut by 4 bases, the J end by 4 bases, with 14 bases between. The CDR3 is CASSPLPGFTGELFF. The CDR3 region has the DNA TGCGCCAGCAGCCCTCTCCCGGGATTCACCGGGGAGCTGTTTTTT.

The chain joins TRBV28 to TRBJ1-2; D gene unclear. Germline-derived CDR1 and CDR2 are MDHEN and SYDVKM. The V and J ends lost 5 bases and 4 bases respectively, with 11 bases between them. The CDR3 extends over 13 amino acids. CDR3 residues: CASSPLRRYGYTF. The CDR3 DNA follows: TGTGCCAGCAGTCCCCTCCGACGCTATGGCTACACCTTC.

This chain connects TRBV27 to TRBJ1-2; D not certain. CDR3 length: 13 residues. The germline CDR1 and CDR2 sequences are MNHEY and SMNVEV (reference sequence). Trimming cost V 5 bases and J 6 bases, with 13 bases left between them. In DNA form, the CDR3 reads TGTGCCAGCAGTACAATAGGATTAAATGGCTACACCTTC. Amino acids: CASSTIGLNGYTF.

V is TRBV5-8 and J is TRBJ2-6, with a possible D match to TRBD1 (6 bases). The germline V gene encodes CDR1 SGHTS and CDR2 YDEGEE. The ends were cut back, 4 bases at V and 0 bases at J, with 11 bases in the middle. The CDR3 is 16 residues long. CDR3 nucleotides: TGTGCCAGCAGCCTACAGGGTCCCTCTGGGGCCAACGTCCTGACTTTC. This gives the protein CASSLQGPSGANVLTF.

The rearrangement links TRBV5-1 to TRBJ2-3; D assignment may be TRBD1 or TRBD2 (6 bases each). V lost 0 bases and J 6 bases, leaving 17 bases between the germline ends. Germline lookup yields CDR1 SGHRS and CDR2 YFSETQ. The CDR3 extends over 16 amino acids. CDR3 DNA sequence: TGCGCCAGCAGCTTGGATCCGGGGGCCGACGGGGATACGCAGTATTTT. This translates into CASSLDPGADGDTQYF.

This chain connects TRBV5-1 to TRBJ2-1; perhaps TRBD1 as D (6 bases). Trimming shortened V by 5 bases and J by 6 bases, and 18 bases separated the two germline ends. CDR1 is SGHRS and CDR2 is YFSETQ in the germline V gene. The CDR3 spans 15 residues. This CDR3 is CASRLSRGILNEQFF. As DNA, the CDR3 is TGCGCCAGCAGGTTGTCGAGGGGGATCCTCAATGAGCAGTTCTTC.

The rearrangement joins TRBV6-5 to TRBJ2-7; D not certain. CDR1 is MNHEY and CDR2 is SVGAGI in the germline V gene. The CDR3 has 15 residues. V lost 1 base to trimming and J lost 0 bases, with 10 bases between them. The CDR3 region has the DNA TGTGCCAGCAGTTACTGGTCGACGAGCTCCTACGAGCAGTACTTC. Protein product: CASSYWSTSSYEQYF.

The chain couples TRBV30 to TRBJ1-3, with a possible D match to TRBD1 (6 bases). Germline CDR1 and CDR2: GTSNPN and SVGIG (reference sequence). V lost 2 bases, J lost 0 bases, and 11 bases lay in between. There are 15 residues in the CDR3. CDR3 amino acids: CAWSPGVISGNTIYF. CDR3 coding DNA: TGTGCCTGGAGTCCAGGGGTCATCTCTGGAAACACCATATATTTT.